These 17 T cell receptor beta chains came from one sample sequenced in a study of OX40 agonist ivuxolimab in advanced cancers. Here immunoSEQ multiplex PCR was the method, and the copy in TCRdb shows in-frame clones only, minus some. Here the sample spans 8,000 to 10,000 clones, approximately 66% being singletons. The sequencing here drew on CD4+ or CD8+ T cells sorted from blood, taken in a trial of the OX40 agonist ivuxolimab. Receptors originate from an adult with an advanced solid tumor such as melanoma, head and neck, liver or kidney cancer.

The genes are TRBV6-1 and TRBJ1-5; unclear D gene. V lost 6 bases and J lost 4, with 10 bases in between. Germline CDR1 is MNHNS and CDR2 is SASEGT. This CDR3 is 13 amino acids long. CDR3 region: CASRVGFNQPQHF. As DNA, the CDR3 is TGTGCCAGCAGAGTCGGTTTTAATCAGCCCCAGCATTTT.

This chain links TRBV5-6 with TRBJ2-5, with 10 bases lining up with TRBD2. Germline V gene lookup returns CDR1 SGHDT and CDR2 YYEEEE. Trimming cost V 0 bases and J 5 bases; bases outside gene matches: 7. This CDR3 region has 16 residues. CDR3: CASSLGPTSGAETQYF. The CDR3, as DNA: TGTGCCAGCAGCTTGGGCCCTACTAGCGGGGCGGAGACCCAGTACTTC.

The V call is TRBV9, the J call TRBJ1-5; unclear D gene. Germline V gene lookup returns CDR1 SGDLS and CDR2 YYNGEE. This CDR3 is 16 amino acids long. The V and J ends lost 4 bases and 3 bases respectively, with 17 bases between them. The CDR3 reads CASSPHGFGNNQPQHF. In DNA, the CDR3 is TGTGCCAGCAGCCCTCACGGATTCGGGAACAATCAGCCCCAGCATTTT.

This chain connects TRBV25-1 to TRBJ2-7; D remains ambiguous. Germline loops: CDR1 MGHDK, CDR2 SYGVNS. The length of the CDR3 is 13 residues. Trimming cost V 3 bases and J 5 bases, with 11 bases left between them. The CDR3 DNA follows: TGTGCCAGCAGTGAGCTAGGCCCCAACGAGCAGTACTTC. This codes for CASSELGPNEQYF.

This chain connects TRBV6-4 to TRBJ2-1; 11 positions agree with TRBD2. The CDR3 runs to 14 residues. V was clipped by 5 bases and J by 8 bases; unmatched bases: 5. Germline loops: CDR1 MRHNA, CDR2 SNTAGT. DNA for the CDR3: TGTGCCAGCAGTACTAGCGGGAGTAGCGATGAGCAGTTCTTC. This translates into CASSTSGSSDEQFF.

The chain employs TRBV5-5 and TRBJ1-2; a weak D match, TRBD1 (5 bases). Germline CDR1 and CDR2: SGHKS and YYEKEE (reference sequence). Trimming pared 4 bases from V and 4 bases from J, leaving 14 bases between. This CDR3 spans 14 amino acids. The CDR3 bases are TGTGCCAGCAGCAATGGGGCACAGGTCTATGGCTACACCTTC. Its translation: CASSNGAQVYGYTF. Filled out from reference TRBV5-5 and TRBJ1-2, the complete variable domain reads DAGVTQSPTHLIKTRGQQVTLRCSPISGHKSVSWYQQVLGQGPQFIFQYYEKEERGRGNFPDRFSARQFPNYSSELNVNALLLGDSALYLCASSNGAQVYGYTFGSGTRLTVV.

This chain connects TRBV7-2 to TRBJ1-3; no clear D. The CDR3 has 15 residues. Germline V gene data show CDR1 as SGHTA and CDR2 as FQGNSA. The V gene lost 5 bases and the J gene lost 0 bases, with 11 bases spanning the gap. The DNA of the CDR3 is TGTGCCAGCAGCGCCACTCCGAGCTCTGGAAACACCATATATTTT. It is translated as CASSATPSSGNTIYF.

This clone appeared once. This rearrangement joins TRBV2 to TRBJ2-1, with D maybe TRBD2 (5 bases). This CDR3 is 15 amino acids long. Germline lookup yields CDR1 SNHLY and CDR2 FYNNEI. Trimming shortened V by 6 bases and J by 2 bases, and 14 bases separated the two germline ends. This CDR3 reads CASSNGRVTYNEQFF. The CDR3 DNA reads as TGTGCCAGCAGCAATGGGCGGGTTACCTACAATGAGCAGTTCTTC.

The chain joins TRBV25-1 to TRBJ1-3; D is unresolved. This CDR3 has 13 residues. Germline assignment: CDR1 MGHDK and CDR2 SYGVNS. V lost 2 bases, J lost 0 bases, and 2 bases lay in between. The CDR3 DNA reads as TGTGCCAGCAGTGAACACTCTGGAAACACCATATATTTT. Translation: CASSEHSGNTIYF. The whole variable domain, remainder taken from reference TRBV25-1 and TRBJ1-3, is EADIYQTPRYLVIGTGKKITLECSQTMGHDKMYWYQQDPGMELHLIHYSYGVNSTEKGDLSSESTVSRIRTEHFPLTLESARPSHTSQYLCASSEHSGNTIYFGEGSWLTVV.

This clone was counted only a few times. At one of its ends the junction is not consistent with the germline gene, which may arise from a read error. The chain recombines TRBV25-1 with TRBJ1-2, with TRBD1 matching 10 bases. This CDR3 is built from 12 residues. From germline, CDR1 is MGHDK and CDR2 SYGVNS. DNA for the CDR3: TGTGCCAGCGTGGGACAGGGGAATGGTTACACCTTC. Its protein is CASVGQGNGYTF.

V is TRBV29-1 and J is TRBJ2-7, with TRBD2 as a possible D gene (5 bases). Trimming removed 7 bases at V and 3 bases at J, with 13 bases between. There are 12 residues in the CDR3. Germline values: CDR1 SQVTM, CDR2 ANQGSEA. The CDR3 DNA is TGCAGCGCCGAGGGATACAACTACGAGCAGTACTTC. Translated: CSAEGYNYEQYF.

The CDR3 sequence is CASSLAGQGASNEKLFF. DNA for the CDR3: TGTGCCAGCAGCTTGGCTGGACAGGGGGCTTCTAATGAAAAACTGTTTTTT. The chain employs TRBV5-5 and TRBJ1-4; 11 bases are a match to TRBD1. Germline CDR1 reads SGHKS; CDR2 reads YYEKEE (reference sequence). The CDR3 length is 17 residues. V shed 0 bases and J 3 bases; nucleotides not matched to a gene: 4.

This clone was seen a few times. At the DNA level, this CDR3 is encoded by other sequences in the same sample as well. The chain carries TRBV4-3 and TRBJ1-1; D unresolved. CDR1 is LGHNA and CDR2 is YSLEER in the germline V gene. The V end was cut by 1 base, the J end by 1 base, with 4 bases between. The CDR3 runs to 13 residues. The CDR3 region is CASSQGENTEAFF. In DNA form, the CDR3 reads TGCGCCAGCAGCCAAGGTGAGAACACTGAAGCTTTCTTT.

This chain uses TRBV27 with TRBJ2-1, with 10 nucleotides matching TRBD2. Per the germline V gene, CDR1 is MNHEY and CDR2 is SMNVEV (reference sequence). The CDR3 runs 13 residues. V lost 5 bases, J lost 9 bases, and 4 bases stayed unmatched. CDR3 sequence reads: CASSPWTSGEQFF. CDR3 nucleotides: TGTGCCAGCAGTCCCTGGACTAGCGGTGAGCAGTTCTTC.

The chain couples TRBV28 to TRBJ2-2, with TRBD1 matching over 9 bases. Germline values: CDR1 MDHEN, CDR2 SYDVKM. V lost 7 bases, J lost 4 bases, and 7 bases stayed unmatched. The CDR3 length is 15 residues. In DNA form, the CDR3 reads TGTGCCAGCACCGGGACAGGGTCGCGCACCGGGGAGCTGTTTTTT. This sequence encodes CASTGTGSRTGELFF.

This chain links TRBV10-3 with TRBJ2-3; possibly TRBD2 for D (5 bases). Germline values: CDR1 ENHRY, CDR2 SYGVKD. Trimming removed 3 bases from V and 3 bases from J, with 13 bases in between. The CDR3 is 15 residues long. The DNA of the CDR3 is TGTGCCATCAGTGACAAAGAGGGCCTGACAGATACGCAGTATTTT. The encoded protein is CAISDKEGLTDTQYF.

V usage is TRBV9 and J usage is TRBJ2-1; 7 bases agree with TRBD1. With 4 bases clipped from V and 6 bases from J, the junction kept 22 bases outside the gene matches. Germline loops: CDR1 SGDLS, CDR2 YYNGEE. The CDR3 runs 19 residues. In nucleotides, the CDR3 is TGTGCCAGCAGCTTCAGTAGACAGGGTCCCACGATAAATGGCAATGAGCAGTTCTTC. It yields the protein CASSFSRQGPTINGNEQFF.